A selection of T cell receptor beta chains follows, all from one sample in a study of cytomegalovirus exposure and HLA in healthy donors. Generated by immunoSEQ multiplex PCR, the TCRdb table keeps only in-frame clones and is missing some. Altogether 90,000 to 100,000 clones are present, roughly 63% being singletons, with the ten largest covering roughly 5.5%. Sequencing used PBMCs. These receptor sequences come from a boy between 5 and 17 years old in good health and CMV-seropositive. Both conserved end residues are part of each CDR3. Fields, in order: clone size, J gene, D gene, V gene, CDR3 DNA, CDR3 protein. A D gene is named only where the DNA matches it firmly. A row's size may be missing; if present it is once, few, many or a size class.

size: NA; J: TRBJ1-5; D: TRBD1; V: TRBV7-9; DNA: TGTGCCAGCAGCTCGGGACAGAATCAGCCCCAGCATTTT; CDR3: CASSSGQNQPQHF
size: NA; J: TRBJ2-7; D: NA; V: TRBV7-2; DNA: TGTGCCAGCAGCCGGAGCTCCTACGAGCAGTACTTC; CDR3: CASSRSSYEQYF
size: NA; J: TRBJ2-3; D: NA; V: TRBV29-1; DNA: TGCAGCGTTGAAAAGACGGGGACAGATACGCAGTATTTT; CDR3: CSVEKTGTDTQYF
size: NA; J: TRBJ1-4; D: NA; V: TRBV15; DNA: TGTGCCACCAGCAGAGAATTAGGGGGTGAAAAACTGTTTTTT; CDR3: CATSRELGGEKLFF
size: NA; J: TRBJ1-2; D: NA; V: TRBV25-1; DNA: TGTGCCAGCAGTGAATCAAAATCGATGTTAGGGGCCTATGGCTACACCTTC; CDR3: CASSESKSMLGAYGYTF
size: NA; J: TRBJ1-1; D: TRBD1; V: TRBV19; DNA: TGTGCCAGCGCCCGGATTGAGACAGGGATTGAAGCTTTCTTT; CDR3: CASARIETGIEAFF
size: few; J: TRBJ2-3; D: NA; V: TRBV9; DNA: TGTGCCAGCAGCGTTCAGAACGGTCGGGGCACAGATACGCAGTATTTT; CDR3: CASSVQNGRGTDTQYF
size: NA; J: TRBJ1-4; D: TRBD1; V: TRBV7-9; DNA: TGTGCCAGCAGCTCGACAGGGAACTTTGAAAAACTGTTTTTT; CDR3: CASSSTGNFEKLFF
size: few; J: TRBJ1-4; D: TRBD1; V: TRBV5-1; DNA: TGCGCCAGCAGCCTGGAGAGACAGGGCAATGAAAAACTGTTTTTT; CDR3: CASSLERQGNEKLFF
size: NA; J: TRBJ1-5; D: NA; V: TRBV15; DNA: TGTGCCACCAGCCCCCGGGACGGGGGTAATCAGCCCCAGCATTTT; CDR3: CATSPRDGGNQPQHF
size: once; J: TRBJ2-2; D: NA; V: TRBV29-1; DNA: TGCAGCGTTGAAGACAGATCCACCGGGGAGCTGTTTTTT; CDR3: CSVEDRSTGELFF
size: NA; J: TRBJ1-2; D: NA; V: TRBV15; DNA: TGTGCCACCAGCAGAGGGCCAGGGGATAACTATGGCTACACCTTC; CDR3: CATSRGPGDNYGYTF
size: NA; J: TRBJ1-2; D: NA; V: TRBV5-6; DNA: TGTGCCAGCAGTCCGGGACTCGGCTATGGCTACACCTTC; CDR3: CASSPGLGYGYTF
size: few; J: TRBJ2-1; D: NA; V: TRBV7-3; DNA: TGTGCCAGCAGCTCTGACGGGGCCTACAATGAGCAGTTCTTC; CDR3: CASSSDGAYNEQFF
size: once; J: TRBJ1-5; D: TRBD1; V: TRBV6-5; DNA: TGTGCCAGCAGTACGGCAGGGGGTCAGCCCCAGCATTTT; CDR3: CASSTAGGQPQHF
size: NA; J: TRBJ2-1; D: NA; V: TRBV5-1; DNA: TGCGCCAGCAGCGCACTTGGTGAGCAGTTCTTC; CDR3: CASSALGEQFF
size: NA; J: TRBJ1-2; D: NA; V: TRBV7-9; DNA: TGTGCCAGCAGCTTAGACAGACGTTACACCTTC; CDR3: CASSLDRRYTF
size: NA; J: TRBJ2-7; D: TRBD1; V: TRBV18; DNA: TGTGCCAGCTCACCGGGACAGGGGGTCGACGAGCAGTACTTC; CDR3: CASSPGQGVDEQYF
size: NA; J: TRBJ2-3; D: NA; V: TRBV5-1; DNA: TGCGCCAGCAGCTTGGGCGGACAAAGCACAGATACGCAGTATTTT; CDR3: CASSLGGQSTDTQYF
size: NA; J: TRBJ2-3; D: TRBD1; V: TRBV18; DNA: TGTGCCAGCTCCCCGACCCGAAAGGGGACAGAAGCATCCACAGATACGCAGTATTTT; CDR3: CASSPTRKGTEASTDTQYF
size: NA; J: TRBJ1-2; D: TRBD1; V: TRBV5-4; DNA: TGTGCCAGCACCGACAGGGGTTATGGCTACACCTTC; CDR3: CASTDRGYGYTF
size: NA; J: TRBJ2-1; D: TRBD1; V: TRBV27; DNA: TGTGCCAGCAGTGGATGGGGACAGGGGAGTGAGCAGTTCTTC; CDR3: CASSGWGQGSEQFF
size: NA; J: TRBJ2-7; D: TRBD1; V: TRBV30; DNA: TGTGCCTGGGGGACAGGGTCATACGAGCAGTACTTC; CDR3: CAWGTGSYEQYF
size: NA; J: TRBJ2-1; D: TRBD1; V: TRBV27; DNA: TGTGCCAGCAGTTTGGTGGCAGGGGGCTACAATGAGCAGTTCTTC; CDR3: CASSLVAGGYNEQFF
size: NA; J: TRBJ2-7; D: TRBD2; V: TRBV7-2; DNA: TGTGCCAGCAGCCCCAACCCATTAGCGGGAGGGCTCGGGGAGCAGTACTTC; CDR3: CASSPNPLAGGLGEQYF
size: NA; J: TRBJ2-7; D: TRBD2; V: TRBV10-1; DNA: TGCGCCAGCAGTGAGGTTAGGACTAGCCTCGAGCAGTACTTC; CDR3: CASSEVRTSLEQYF
size: NA; J: TRBJ1-1; D: TRBD1; V: TRBV6-1; DNA: TGTGCCAGCAGGGACAGGGGCGTGAACACTGAAGCTTTCTTT; CDR3: CASRDRGVNTEAFF
size: NA; J: TRBJ1-5; D: NA; V: TRBV6-5; DNA: TGTGCCAGCAGTTACGAGATCAATCAGCCCCAGCATTTT; CDR3: CASSYEINQPQHF
size: NA; J: TRBJ2-1; D: NA; V: TRBV18; DNA: TGTGCCAGCTCACCACTGGACACCAGTTACAATGAGCAGTTCTTC; CDR3: CASSPLDTSYNEQFF
size: few; J: TRBJ2-1; D: NA; V: TRBV6-1; DNA: TGTGCCAGCTCCGGGACTCCCACCTACAATGAGCAGTTCTTC; CDR3: CASSGTPTYNEQFF
size: few; J: TRBJ1-4; D: NA; V: TRBV7-9; DNA: TGTGCCAGCAGCTTAGGCGGGGATGAAAAACTGTTTTTT; CDR3: CASSLGGDEKLFF
size: few; J: TRBJ2-7; D: NA; V: TRBV19; DNA: TGTGCCAGTAGTATGGGCAGCTACGAGCAGTACTTC; CDR3: CASSMGSYEQYF
size: NA; J: TRBJ2-1; D: TRBD2; V: TRBV6-6; DNA: TGTGCCAGCAGCCCCCTAGCGGGAGCCAACAATGAGCAGTTCTTC; CDR3: CASSPLAGANNEQFF
size: NA; J: TRBJ2-3; D: TRBD1; V: TRBV5-6; DNA: TGTGCCAGCAGCTTAGAACAGGGGACAGATACGCAGTATTTT; CDR3: CASSLEQGTDTQYF
size: NA; J: TRBJ2-3; D: NA; V: TRBV5-1; DNA: TGCGCCAGCAGCTTGGCAGGCAGGGTGGTGGGTACGCAGTATTTT; CDR3: CASSLAGRVVGTQYF
size: NA; J: TRBJ2-1; D: TRBD2; V: TRBV27; DNA: TGTGCCAGCAGTTTATCGGCCCTAGCGGGGGGGATATACAATGAGCAGTTCTTC; CDR3: CASSLSALAGGIYNEQFF
size: NA; J: TRBJ1-6; D: TRBD1; V: TRBV30; DNA: TGTGCGGGGACAGGGGGCTGGAATTCACCCCTCCACTTT; CDR3: CAGTGGWNSPLHF
size: NA; J: TRBJ2-5; D: TRBD2; V: TRBV11-2; DNA: TGTGCCAGCAGCCGGGGGGTGGAGACCCAGTACTTC; CDR3: CASSRGVETQYF
size: NA; J: TRBJ2-1; D: NA; V: TRBV29-1; DNA: TGCAGTGCAGGGTGTGCGCAGTTCTTC; CDR3: CSAGCAQFF
size: NA; J: TRBJ2-5; D: NA; V: TRBV19; DNA: TGTGCCAGTAGTATCGGGAGCAGCCAAGAGACCCAGTACTTC; CDR3: CASSIGSSQETQYF
size: NA; J: TRBJ2-2; D: NA; V: TRBV6-5; DNA: TGTGCCAGCAGCCGAGACATATTCACCGGGGAGCTGTTTTTT; CDR3: CASSRDIFTGELFF
size: NA; J: TRBJ1-5; D: NA; V: TRBV6-5; DNA: TGTGCCAGCAGTTACAGTATCAGGAGCAATCAGCCCCAGCATTTT; CDR3: CASSYSIRSNQPQHF
size: NA; J: TRBJ2-1; D: NA; V: TRBV4-1; DNA: TGCGCCAGCAGCCAAGATCGCGGTAGCGCTTATGAGCAGTTCTTC; CDR3: CASSQDRGSAYEQFF
size: NA; J: TRBJ1-5; D: TRBD1; V: TRBV2; DNA: TGTGCCAGCAGTGGGACAGGGGGCAATCAGCCCCAGCATTTT; CDR3: CASSGTGGNQPQHF
size: few; J: TRBJ1-2; D: NA; V: TRBV6-5; DNA: TGTGCCAGCAGTCGGACACGGCCTCTAAATGGCTACACCTTC; CDR3: CASSRTRPLNGYTF
size: NA; J: TRBJ1-2; D: NA; V: TRBV2; DNA: TGTGCCAGCAGTGGGGGACTAACCTTC; CDR3: CASSGGLTF
size: NA; J: TRBJ2-2; D: NA; V: TRBV29-1; DNA: TGCAGCGCCGATGGCGACGGGACCGGGGAGCTGTTTTTT; CDR3: CSADGDGTGELFF